Following are 27 T cell receptor beta chains from one sample sequenced in a study of cytomegalovirus exposure and HLA in healthy donors. The PCR had 60 Vbeta and 13 Jbeta primers. TCRdb's table, derived via immunoSEQ multiplex PCR, lists solely in-frame clones and lacks some. The data include tens of thousands of clones; the top ten clones carry roughly 7.1%. The sample comprised PBMCs. Every receptor here comes from a woman in her 40s in good health and CMV-seronegative.

The chain recombines TRBV19 with TRBJ2-7; 9 bases align to TRBD2. Trimming took 4 bases from V and 3 from J; bases not matched to a gene: 7. Germline V gives CDR1 LNHDA, CDR2 SQIVND (reference sequence). The CDR3 length is 15 residues. In DNA, the CDR3 is TGTGCCAGTAGTACCATAGCGGGAGTCCTCTACGAGCAGTACTTC. Amino acids: CASSTIAGVLYEQYF.

The CDR3 bases are TGTGCCAGCTCACCGAGACAGGGAGACCTTGGGACTGAAGCTTTCTTT. The encoded protein is CASSPRQGDLGTEAFF. The rearrangement links TRBV18 to TRBJ1-1, with 7 bases matching TRBD1. CDR1 KGHSH and CDR2 LQKENI come from the germline V gene. This CDR3 is 16 amino acids long. Losses at the gene ends were 3 bases for V and 5 bases for J; bases not matched to a gene: 12. Based on the CDR3 plus reference TRBV18 and TRBJ1-1, the full variable domain is NAGVMQNPRHLVRRRGQEARLRCSPMKGHSHVYWYRQLPEEGLKFMVYLQKENIIDESGMPKERFSAEFPKEGPSILRIQQVVRGDSAAYFCASSPRQGDLGTEAFFGQGTRLTVV.

The chain uses TRBV18 and TRBJ1-1; D perhaps matches TRBD1 (5 bases). The germline V and J ends were trimmed by 2 bases and 7 bases, with 11 bases remaining between them. This CDR3 is 13 amino acids long. The germline V gene encodes CDR1 KGHSH and CDR2 LQKENI. In DNA, the CDR3 is TGTGCCAGCTCACCAGCAGGGCAGGTTGAAGCTTTCTTT. It codes for CASSPAGQVEAFF.

V usage is TRBV10-3 and J usage is TRBJ1-2; 8 nucleotides line up with TRBD1. With 7 bases clipped from V and 4 bases from J, the junction kept 8 bases outside the gene matches. The germline V gene has CDR1 ENHRY and CDR2 SYGVKD. The CDR3 extends over 14 amino acids. DNA of the CDR3: TGTGCCATCACCCCGGGACAGGAGGTCTATGGCTACACCTTC. Translated: CAITPGQEVYGYTF.

This chain uses TRBV19 with TRBJ1-1, with D perhaps TRBD1 (5 bases). This CDR3 region has 17 residues. V shed 7 bases and J shed 0 bases, with 21 bases lying between them. Per the germline V gene, CDR1 is LNHDA and CDR2 is SQIVND (reference sequence). In DNA, the CDR3 is TGTGCCAGTACCCGACCGGGGGGGAGAATCATGAACACTGAAGCTTTCTTT. Protein: CASTRPGGRIMNTEAFF. Combining the CDR3 with reference TRBV19 and TRBJ1-1 gives the whole variable domain DGGITQSPKYLFRKEGQNVTLSCEQNLNHDAMYWYRQDPGQGLRLIYYSQIVNDFQKGDIAEGYSVSREKKESFPLTVTSAQKNPTAFYLCASTRPGGRIMNTEAFFGQGTRLTVV.

In the case of this clone: The junction departs from germline at one end; a sequencing error may be responsible. The chain uses TRBV30 and TRBJ1-4; 7 bases match TRBD1. This CDR3 comprises 15 residues. Germline-derived CDR1 and CDR2 are GTSNPN and SVGIG (reference sequence). CDR3 protein: CAGSVGQATNEKLFF. CDR3 bases: TGTGCCGGGAGTGTCGGACAGGCAACTAATGAAAAACTGTTTTTT. The variable domain in full, completed from reference TRBV30 and TRBJ1-4, reads SQTIHQWPATLVQPVGSPLSLECTVEGTSNPNLYWYRQAAGRGLQLLFYSVGIGQISSEVPQNLSASRPQDRQFILSSKKLLLSDSGFYLCAGSVGQATNEKLFFGSGTQLSVL.

The genes are TRBV19 and TRBJ2-1, with 9 bases fitting TRBD1. The V gene end was trimmed by 10 bases and the J gene end by 6 bases; junction bases not matched to a gene: 10. The CDR3 is 14 amino acids. Germline CDR1 LNHDA, CDR2 SQIVND (reference sequence). The CDR3 loop reads CATSRDRVINEQFF. The CDR3 coding sequence is TGTGCCACTTCCCGGGACAGGGTTATCAATGAGCAGTTCTTC.

The CDR3 reads CASSPIPGQGAQYEQFF. CDR3 coding DNA: TGTGCCAGCTCACCCATACCGGGACAGGGGGCTCAGTATGAGCAGTTCTTC. J is TRBJ2-1 and V is TRBV18; 12 positions match TRBD1. V was pared by 3 bases and J by 8 bases, with 11 bases of the junction left unmatched. The CDR3 totals 17 residues. The germline V gene encodes CDR1 KGHSH and CDR2 LQKENI.

The chain carries TRBV28 and TRBJ2-1; 11 bases align to TRBD2. V shed 7 bases, J shed 8 bases, and the junction held 4 bases outside the gene matches. The CDR3 length is 13 residues. Germline V lookup: CDR1 MDHEN, CDR2 SYDVKM. As DNA, the CDR3 is TGTGCCAGCACAACTAGCGGGAGCCATGAGCAGTTCTTC. The encoded protein is CASTTSGSHEQFF.

CDR3 nucleotides: TGTGCCAGCAGCTTCTCGGGCACAGATACGCAGTATTTT. It is translated as CASSFSGTDTQYF. The genes are TRBV7-2 and TRBJ2-3; D remains unclear. Germline V gives CDR1 SGHTA, CDR2 FQGNSA. The CDR3 is 13 residues long. The V and J ends lost 3 bases and 1 base respectively, with 5 bases between them.

The CDR3 here is CASSYGAGADTEAFF. CDR3 sequence (DNA): TGTGCCAGCAGTTACGGTGCGGGGGCCGACACTGAAGCTTTCTTT. V gene TRBV6-5 combines with J gene TRBJ1-1; tentatively, D is TRBD1 (6 bases). The CDR3 extends over 15 amino acids. Germline lookup yields CDR1 MNHEY and CDR2 SVGAGI. V gave up 2 bases and J gave up 3 bases, with 13 bases separating them.

This chain uses TRBV5-1 with TRBJ2-5; 9 positions match TRBD1. CDR3 length: 16 residues. V trimming: 0 bases; J trimming: 2 bases; junction bases outside the gene matches: 5. The germline gives CDR1 SGHRS, CDR2 YFSETQ. CDR3 sequence: CASSLVEGQGQETQYF. As DNA, the CDR3 is TGCGCCAGCAGCTTGGTAGAGGGACAGGGACAAGAGACCCAGTACTTC.

The J gene is TRBJ2-2, the V gene TRBV9, with D tentatively TRBD1 (6 bases). V was trimmed by 1 base and J by 5 bases, leaving 6 bases between them. The CDR3 loop spans 13 amino acids. The germline CDR1 and CDR2 sequences are SGDLS and YYNGEE. The CDR3 is CASSVQGTGELFF. CDR3 bases: TGTGCCAGCAGCGTACAGGGGACCGGGGAGCTGTTTTTT.

The rearrangement links TRBV27 to TRBJ2-3; D gene unclear. The V gene's germline CDR1 is MNHEY and CDR2 SMNVEV (reference sequence). This CDR3 spans 14 amino acids. With 3 bases removed from V and 1 base from J, the gap between germline ends came to 8 bases. CDR3 in DNA: TGTGCCAGCAGTTTTTGGAGTGGCACAGATACGCAGTATTTT. Amino acid sequence: CASSFWSGTDTQYF.

The genes are TRBV9 and TRBJ1-1, with TRBD1 identical over 9 bases. Germline CDR1 reads SGDLS; CDR2 reads YYNGEE. This CDR3 is built from 14 residues. Trimming took 4 bases from V and 5 from J; bases not matched to a gene: 6. This CDR3 reads CASSPRTGETEAFF. The CDR3, as DNA: TGTGCCAGCAGCCCTAGGACAGGGGAAACTGAAGCTTTCTTT.

V is TRBV6-5 and J is TRBJ1-4; D perhaps matches TRBD1 (6 bases). CDR3 length: 15 amino acids. The V gene's germline CDR1 is MNHEY and CDR2 SVGAGI. Trimming shortened V by 4 bases and J by 7 bases, and 16 bases separated the two germline ends. The CDR3 DNA is TGTGCCAGCAGTTCCGCAGGGGCGCGACCTGAAAAACTGTTTTTT. This sequence encodes CASSSAGARPEKLFF.

The genes are TRBV27 and TRBJ2-3; D might be TRBD2 (6 bases). With 2 bases removed from V and 0 bases from J, the gap between germline ends came to 6 bases. The CDR3 is made up of 14 amino acids. CDR1 MNHEY and CDR2 SMNVEV come from the germline V gene (reference sequence). The CDR3 loop reads CASSLGGSTDTQYF. As DNA, the CDR3 is TGTGCCAGCAGTTTAGGAGGGAGCACAGATACGCAGTATTTT.

The chain recombines TRBV5-1 with TRBJ2-6; the D gene is possibly TRBD2 (5 bases). Germline V gives CDR1 SGHRS, CDR2 YFSETQ. This CDR3 spans 20 amino acids. Trimming cost V 0 bases and J 2 bases, with 21 bases left between them. The CDR3 protein is CASSLASAANAVAGANVLTF. CDR3 DNA: TGCGCCAGCAGCTTGGCGTCAGCGGCGAATGCAGTTGCTGGGGCCAACGTCCTGACTTTC.

This chain connects TRBV5-1 to TRBJ2-5; D is unclear. The CDR3 runs to 13 residues. CDR1 is SGHRS, CDR2 YFSETQ, per germline. Trimming took off 0 bases at V and 5 bases at J, with 8 bases between the two ends. For the CDR3, the DNA is TGCGCCAGCAGCTTGGATGTGAGGGAGACCCAGTACTTC. It encodes CASSLDVRETQYF.

V gene TRBV7-7 combines with J gene TRBJ2-5; 10 nucleotides match TRBD1. V lost 6 bases and J lost 4; bases outside the gene matches: 8. The CDR3 consists of 15 residues. From germline, CDR1 is SSHAT and CDR2 FNYEAQ (reference sequence). CDR3 nucleotide sequence: TGTGCCAGCAGGTACGGGACAGGGGAGAGAGAGACCCAGTACTTC. Its protein product is CASRYGTGERETQYF.

The chain recombines TRBV15 with TRBJ1-4; a weak D match, TRBD1 (5 bases). The CDR3 is made up of 15 amino acids. Germline V CDR1 and CDR2: LNHNV, YYDKDF (reference sequence). V lost 5 bases and J 3 bases, leaving 13 bases between the germline ends. The CDR3 loop reads CATSGGGLSNEKLFF. The DNA of the CDR3 is TGTGCCACCAGCGGCGGGGGACTGTCTAATGAAAAACTGTTTTTT. Using reference TRBV15 and TRBJ1-4 for the parts outside the CDR3, the full variable domain is DAMVIQNPRYQVTQFGKPVTLSCSQTLNHNVMYWYQQKSSQAPKLLFHYYDKDFNNEADTPDNFQSRRPNTSFCFLDIRSPGLGDTAMYLCATSGGGLSNEKLFFGSGTQLSVL.

The chain employs TRBV7-6 and TRBJ1-1; D is unclear. Germline CDR1 and CDR2: SGHVS and FNYEAQ. Trimming left V 6 bases short and J 1 base short, with 15 bases between. The CDR3 length is 15 residues. The CDR3 coding sequence is TGTGCCAGCAGTCTTCGGGTCGGCGGGAACACTGAAGCTTTCTTT. It translates to CASSLRVGGNTEAFF.

The chain employs TRBV12-5 and TRBJ2-1; D call uncertain. Between the trimmed V and J ends, which lost 5 bases and 5 bases, there was a span of 4 bases. The CDR3 runs 11 residues. Per germline, CDR1 LGHNT and CDR2 FRNRAP. CDR3 sequence reads: CASGHNNEQFF. The CDR3 region has the DNA TGTGCTAGTGGTCACAACAATGAGCAGTTCTTC. Filled out from reference TRBV12-5 and TRBJ2-1, the complete variable domain reads DARVTQTPRHKVTEMGQEVTMRCQPILGHNTVFWYRQTMMQGLELLAYFRNRAPLDDSGMPKDRFSAEMPDATLATLKIQPSEPRDSAVYFCASGHNNEQFFGPGTRLTVL.

The J gene is TRBJ1-1, the V gene TRBV15, with 10 nucleotides matching TRBD1. Losses at the gene ends were 3 bases for V and 9 bases for J; bases not matched to a gene: 10. The germline gives CDR1 LNHNV, CDR2 YYDKDF (reference sequence). The CDR3 has 15 residues. DNA of the CDR3: TGTGCCACCAGCAGCCGACAGGGGGCCCATTCTAAAGCTTTCTTT. This translates into CATSSRQGAHSKAFF.

The chain has TRBV28 and TRBJ2-7, with D perhaps TRBD1 (6 bases). This CDR3 has 15 amino acids. Trimming removed 4 bases at V and 2 bases at J, with 15 bases between. Germline lookup yields CDR1 MDHEN and CDR2 SYDVKM. CDR3 nucleotide sequence: TGTGCCAGCAGTTCCCCCTTAACAGGGACCTACGAGCAGTACTTC. As protein: CASSSPLTGTYEQYF.

This chain links TRBV19 with TRBJ2-4, with D possibly TRBD2 on 5 matching bases. Germline V gives CDR1 LNHDA, CDR2 SQIVND (reference sequence). CDR3 length: 17 amino acids. V was shortened by 8 bases and J by 12 bases, with 32 bases between the two germline ends. The CDR3 loop reads CASGSRRGFSPPEGQYF. The DNA for the CDR3 is TGTGCCAGTGGAAGCAGACGGGGATTTTCCCCTCCTGAGGGTCAGTACTTC.

The chain has TRBV7-9 and TRBJ1-2, with 7 bases that match TRBD1. Germline CDR1 SEHNR, CDR2 FQNEAQ (reference sequence). The CDR3 has 16 residues. With V trimmed by 5 bases and J by 0 bases, 9 bases remained unmatched. The DNA for the CDR3 is TGTGCCAGCAGCACAGGGGTCTTGTACACTAACTATGGCTACACCTTC. Protein product: CASSTGVLYTNYGYTF.